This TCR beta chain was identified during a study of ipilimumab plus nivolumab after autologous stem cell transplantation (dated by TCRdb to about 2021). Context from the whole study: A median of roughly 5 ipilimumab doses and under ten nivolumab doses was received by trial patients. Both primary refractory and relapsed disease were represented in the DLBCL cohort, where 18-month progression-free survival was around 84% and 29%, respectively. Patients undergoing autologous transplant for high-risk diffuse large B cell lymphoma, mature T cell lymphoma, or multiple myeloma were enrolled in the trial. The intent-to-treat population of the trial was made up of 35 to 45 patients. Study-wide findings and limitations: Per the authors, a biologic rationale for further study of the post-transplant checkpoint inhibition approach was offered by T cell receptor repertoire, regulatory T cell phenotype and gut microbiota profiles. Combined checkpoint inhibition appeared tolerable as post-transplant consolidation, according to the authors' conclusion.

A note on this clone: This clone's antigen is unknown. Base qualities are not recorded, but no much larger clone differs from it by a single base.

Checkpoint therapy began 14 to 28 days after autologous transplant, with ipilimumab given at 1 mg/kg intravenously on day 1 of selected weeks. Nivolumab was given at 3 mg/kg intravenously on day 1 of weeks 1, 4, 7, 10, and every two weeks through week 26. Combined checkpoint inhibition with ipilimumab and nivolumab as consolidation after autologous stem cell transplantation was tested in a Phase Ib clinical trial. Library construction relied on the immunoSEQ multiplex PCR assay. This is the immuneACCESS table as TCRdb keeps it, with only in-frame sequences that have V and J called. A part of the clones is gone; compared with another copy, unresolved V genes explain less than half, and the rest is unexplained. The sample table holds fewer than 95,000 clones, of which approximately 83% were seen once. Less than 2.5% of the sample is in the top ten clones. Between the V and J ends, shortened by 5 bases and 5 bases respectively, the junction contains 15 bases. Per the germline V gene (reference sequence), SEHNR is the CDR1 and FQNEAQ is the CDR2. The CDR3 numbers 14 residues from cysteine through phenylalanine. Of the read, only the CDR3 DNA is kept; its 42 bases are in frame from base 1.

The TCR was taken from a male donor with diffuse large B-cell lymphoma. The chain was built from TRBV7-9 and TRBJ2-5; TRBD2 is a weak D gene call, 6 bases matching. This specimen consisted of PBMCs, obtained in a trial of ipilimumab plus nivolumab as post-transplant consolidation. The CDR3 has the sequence CASSPGTGGETQYF. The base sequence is TGTGCCAGCAGCCCGGGGACTGGCGGGGAGACCCAGTACTTC.